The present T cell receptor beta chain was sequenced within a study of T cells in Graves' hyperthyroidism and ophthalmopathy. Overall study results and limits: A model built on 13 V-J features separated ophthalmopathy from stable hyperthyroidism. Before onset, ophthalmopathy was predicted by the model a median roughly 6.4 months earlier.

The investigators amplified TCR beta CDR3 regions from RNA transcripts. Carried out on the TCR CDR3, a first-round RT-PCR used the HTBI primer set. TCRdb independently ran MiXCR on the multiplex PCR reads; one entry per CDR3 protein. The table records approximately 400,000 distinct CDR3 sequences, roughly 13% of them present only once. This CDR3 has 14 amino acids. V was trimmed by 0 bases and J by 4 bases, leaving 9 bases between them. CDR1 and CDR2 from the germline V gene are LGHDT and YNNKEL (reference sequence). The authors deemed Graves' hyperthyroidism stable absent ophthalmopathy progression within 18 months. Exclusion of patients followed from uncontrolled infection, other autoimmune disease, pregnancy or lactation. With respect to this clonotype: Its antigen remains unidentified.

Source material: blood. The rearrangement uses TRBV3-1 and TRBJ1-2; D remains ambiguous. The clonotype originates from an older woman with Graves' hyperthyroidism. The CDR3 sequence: CASSQDITVYGYTF. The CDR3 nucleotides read TGTGCCAGCAGCCAAGATATTACGGTCTATGGCTACACCTTC.